This T cell receptor (beta chain) was documented in a study of regulatory T cells in long-lasting Graves disease. Whole-study results and caveats: Persistent patients shared 2,741 public clonotypes among themselves. Newly diagnosed patients shared fewer, at 900 to 1,000.

Building the TCR beta libraries relied on iRepertoire HTBI primers, and CDR3 regions underwent Arm-PCR. TCRdb fed the multiplex PCR reads into MiXCR, producing one record per CDR3 protein. The sample includes 400,000 to 500,000 distinct CDR3 sequences, about 14% of them seen just once. This clonotype was observed many times. What it recognizes is unknown. Time point described: newly diagnosed GD, antithyroid drugs for less than 3 months. After RNA was extracted from PBMCs, the TCR library was made from it. Germline V lookup: CDR1 SGHTA, CDR2 FQGNSA. The CDR3 is 17 amino acids. V shed 1 base, J shed 2 bases, and the junction held 7 bases outside the gene matches. The same sample was also used in a study of T cells in Graves' hyperthyroidism and ophthalmopathy.

Sequenced here: peripheral blood mononuclear cells (PBMCs), sampled at new diagnosis, from a patient treated with antithyroid drugs. The sequence was obtained from a woman between 50 and 59 years old with Graves disease. The rearrangement uses TRBV7-2 and TRBJ2-7, with TRBD2 matching 11 bases. The CDR3 region has the DNA TGTGCCAGCAGCTTAGTTAGCGGGAGGGCCCCGGCCTACGAGCAGTACTTC. Its translation: CASSLVSGRAPAYEQYF.